Each of the 13 T cell receptor beta chains below was sequenced from the same sample in a study of response to subunit inactivated influenza vaccine. MiXCR, applied by TCRdb to the RT-PCR reads, yields one record per CDR3 protein. The table records around 530,000 distinct CDR3 sequences, about 15% of them present only once. The material sequenced was CD4+ T cells sorted from PBMCs, taken about 23 months after vaccination. The receptor set was obtained from a man aged 50 to 69 who received an inactivated influenza vaccine.

This clonotype was counted between two and nine times. The chain carries TRBV2 and TRBJ1-5; no firm D call. The CDR3 is 12 amino acids. Germline loops: CDR1 SNHLY, CDR2 FYNNEI. V lost 6 bases and J 3 bases, leaving 6 bases between the germline ends. CDR3 DNA: TGTGCCAGCAGCGGTAACAATCAGCCCCAGCATTTT. Encoded protein: CASSGNNQPQHF.

This clonotype was counted between two and nine times. The chain combines TRBV14 with TRBJ2-1, with TRBD2 matching 12 bases. The V gene end was trimmed by 4 bases and the J gene end by 5 bases; junction bases not matched to a gene: 12. This CDR3 contains 18 residues. The germline CDR1 and CDR2 sequences are SGHDN and FVKESK. CDR3 DNA: TGTGCCAGCAGCCCCCTGACTAGCGGGAGAGTTCCGAACAATGAGCAGTTCTTC. This translates into CASSPLTSGRVPNNEQFF.

The chain couples TRBV7-2 to TRBJ1-6; 9 nucleotides match TRBD1. This CDR3 has 18 amino acids. V was clipped by 0 bases and J by 2 bases; unmatched bases: 5. The germline gives CDR1 SGHTA, CDR2 FQGNSA. The CDR3 loop is CASSLAVGQGPYNSPLHF. The CDR3, as DNA: TGTGCCAGCAGCTTAGCGGTGGGACAGGGCCCCTATAATTCACCCCTCCACTTT.

The CDR3 DNA is TGCGCCAGCAGCCAACGCGGGAACCAAGAGACCCAGTACTTC. It codes for CASSQRGNQETQYF. The chain joins TRBV4-1 to TRBJ2-5, with D possibly TRBD2 on 6 matching bases. This CDR3 has 14 residues. Germline V gene sequence: CDR1 MGHRA, CDR2 YSYEKL. The germline V and J ends were trimmed by 2 bases and 0 bases, with 7 bases remaining between them.

The chain uses TRBV11-1 and TRBJ1-1, with a possible D match to TRBD1 (6 bases). V was cut by 2 bases and J by 1 base, with 29 bases left in between. This CDR3 spans 21 amino acids. Looked up from germline, CDR1 is SGHAT and CDR2 is FQDESV (reference sequence). The CDR3 bases are TGTGCCAGCAGCTTATTTCTTAGCCTCCGGGACAACAGAACTTCGAACACTGAAGCTTTCTTT. Translation gives CASSLFLSLRDNRTSNTEAFF.

This clonotype was recorded a few times. This rearrangement joins TRBV12-3 or TRBV12-4 to TRBJ2-7; D is possibly TRBD2 (5 bases). V was clipped by 3 bases and J by 0 bases, with 15 bases between them. The CDR3 sequence is 16 residues long. CDR3: CASSFEGVRSSYEQYF. CDR3 nucleotides: TGTGCCAGCAGTTTCGAGGGTGTGAGAAGCTCCTACGAGCAGTACTTC.

The gene calls are TRBV7-9 and TRBJ2-7; weak D call: TRBD1 (5 bases). Per the germline V gene, CDR1 is SEHNR and CDR2 is FQNEAQ (reference sequence). Trimming removed 1 base from V and 2 bases from J, with 12 bases in between. The CDR3 consists of 15 residues. The CDR3 DNA sequence: TGTGCCAGCAGCTTAGTAGGGGTTACTCCCTACGAGCAGTACTTC. Translated, it gives CASSLVGVTPYEQYF. Full variable domain (remainder filled in from reference TRBV7-9 and TRBJ2-7): DTGVSQNPRHKITKRGQNVTFRCDPISEHNRLYWYRQTLGQGPEFLTYFQNEAQLEKSRLLSDRFSAERPKGSFSTLEIQRTEQGDSAMYLCASSLVGVTPYEQYFGPGTRLTVT.

The genes are TRBV12-3 or TRBV12-4 and TRBJ2-5, with 7 nucleotides matching TRBD1. V shed 1 base and J 0 bases; nucleotides not matched to a gene: 5. This CDR3 has 16 amino acids. CDR3 sequence reads: CASSLVGQANQETQYF. CDR3 DNA sequence: TGTGCCAGCAGTTTAGTAGGACAGGCGAACCAAGAGACCCAGTACTTC.

This clonotype was detected only a few times. J is TRBJ1-1 and V is TRBV7-2; no clear D gene. V was clipped by 5 bases and J by 5 bases, with 15 bases between them. Looked up from germline, CDR1 is SGHTA and CDR2 is FQGNSA. CDR3 length equals 14 residues. The CDR3 is CASSTDGEGTEAFF. In DNA form, the CDR3 reads TGTGCCAGCAGCACCGACGGGGAAGGTACTGAAGCTTTCTTT.

The CDR3 is CASSQEPGQAQHF. The CDR3 bases are TGCGCCAGCAGCCAAGAACCGGGACAGGCACAGCATTTT. This rearrangement joins TRBV4-1 to TRBJ1-5, with 8 nucleotides matching TRBD1. Germline V gene lookup returns CDR1 MGHRA and CDR2 YSYEKL. Trimming removed 0 bases from V and 13 bases from J; junction bases left unmatched: 5. The CDR3 loop spans 13 amino acids.

The J gene is TRBJ1-4, the V gene TRBV4-3, with 7 bases aligning to TRBD1. Per germline, CDR1 LGHNA and CDR2 YSLEER. The trim removed 1 base at V and 8 bases at J, leaving 7 bases unmatched. The length of the CDR3 is 15 residues. In DNA form, the CDR3 reads TGCGCCAGCAGCCAAGGAGACAGGGAGGGCGAAAAACTGTTTTTT. Protein product: CASSQGDREGEKLFF.

The chain has TRBV5-1 and TRBJ2-1; possibly TRBD1 for D (5 bases). V lost 1 base and J lost 4, with 12 bases in between. Germline CDR1 and CDR2: SGHRS and YFSETQ. CDR3 length: 15 amino acids. The CDR3 nucleotides read TGCGCCAGCAGCTTGCAAGGGGCAGCTTACAATGAGCAGTTCTTC. Residues: CASSLQGAAYNEQFF.

This clonotype was counted many times. The chain is built from TRBV5-1 and TRBJ1-1, with 7 nucleotides matching TRBD1. The CDR3 is made up of 15 amino acids. Germline V gene sequence: CDR1 SGHRS, CDR2 YFSETQ. V shed 2 bases and J 7 bases; nucleotides not matched to a gene: 11. The CDR3 spells CASSLGQVKGGEAFF. DNA for the CDR3: TGCGCCAGCAGCTTAGGACAGGTCAAAGGGGGTGAAGCTTTCTTT.